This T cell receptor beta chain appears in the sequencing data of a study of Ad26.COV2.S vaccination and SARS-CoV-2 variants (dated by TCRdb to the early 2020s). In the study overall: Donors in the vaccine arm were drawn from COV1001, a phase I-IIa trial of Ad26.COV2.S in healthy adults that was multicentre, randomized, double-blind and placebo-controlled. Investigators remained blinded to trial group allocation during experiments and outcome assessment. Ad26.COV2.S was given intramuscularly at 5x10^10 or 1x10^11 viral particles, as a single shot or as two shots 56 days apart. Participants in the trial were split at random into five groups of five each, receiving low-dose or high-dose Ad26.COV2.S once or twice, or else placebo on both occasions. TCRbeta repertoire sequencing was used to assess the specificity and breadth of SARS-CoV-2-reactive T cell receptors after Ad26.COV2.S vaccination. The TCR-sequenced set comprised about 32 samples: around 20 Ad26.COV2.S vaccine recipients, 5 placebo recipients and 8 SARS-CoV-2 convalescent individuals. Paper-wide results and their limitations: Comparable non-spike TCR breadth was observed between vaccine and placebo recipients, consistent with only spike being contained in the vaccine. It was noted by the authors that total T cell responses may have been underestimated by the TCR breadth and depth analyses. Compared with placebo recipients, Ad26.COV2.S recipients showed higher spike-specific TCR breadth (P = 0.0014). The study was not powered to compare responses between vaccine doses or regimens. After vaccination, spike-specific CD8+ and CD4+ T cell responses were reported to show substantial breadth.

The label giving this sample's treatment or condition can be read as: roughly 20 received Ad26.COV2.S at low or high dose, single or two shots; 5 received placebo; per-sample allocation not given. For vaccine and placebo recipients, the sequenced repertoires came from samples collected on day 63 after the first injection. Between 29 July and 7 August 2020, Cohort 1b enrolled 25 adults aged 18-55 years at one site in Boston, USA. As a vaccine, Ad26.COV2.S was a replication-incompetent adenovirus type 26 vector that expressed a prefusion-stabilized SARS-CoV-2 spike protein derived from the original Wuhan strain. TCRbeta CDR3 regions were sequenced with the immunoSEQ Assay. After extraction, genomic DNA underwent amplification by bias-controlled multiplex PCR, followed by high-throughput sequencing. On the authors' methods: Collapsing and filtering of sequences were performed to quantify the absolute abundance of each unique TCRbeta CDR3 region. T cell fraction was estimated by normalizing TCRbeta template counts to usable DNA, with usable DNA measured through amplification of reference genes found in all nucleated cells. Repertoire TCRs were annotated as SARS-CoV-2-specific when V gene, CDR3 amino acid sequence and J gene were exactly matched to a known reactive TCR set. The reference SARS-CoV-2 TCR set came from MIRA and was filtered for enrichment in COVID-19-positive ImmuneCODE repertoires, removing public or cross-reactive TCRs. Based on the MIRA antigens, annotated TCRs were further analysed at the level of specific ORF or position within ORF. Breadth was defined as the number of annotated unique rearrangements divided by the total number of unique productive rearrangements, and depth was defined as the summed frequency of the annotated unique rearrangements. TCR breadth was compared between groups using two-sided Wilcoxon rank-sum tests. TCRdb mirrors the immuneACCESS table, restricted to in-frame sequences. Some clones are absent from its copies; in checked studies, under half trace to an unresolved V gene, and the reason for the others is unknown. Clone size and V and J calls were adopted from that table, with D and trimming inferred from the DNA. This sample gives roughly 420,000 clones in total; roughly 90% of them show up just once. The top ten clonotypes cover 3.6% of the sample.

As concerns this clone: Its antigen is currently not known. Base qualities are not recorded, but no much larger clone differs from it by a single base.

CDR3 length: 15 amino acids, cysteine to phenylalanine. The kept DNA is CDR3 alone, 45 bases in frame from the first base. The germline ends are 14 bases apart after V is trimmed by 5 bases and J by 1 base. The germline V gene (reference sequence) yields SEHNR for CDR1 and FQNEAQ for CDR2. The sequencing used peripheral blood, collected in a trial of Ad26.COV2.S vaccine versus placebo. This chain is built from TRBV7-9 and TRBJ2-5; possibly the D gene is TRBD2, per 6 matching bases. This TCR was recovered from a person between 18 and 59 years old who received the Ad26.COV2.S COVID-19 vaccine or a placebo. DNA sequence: TGTGCCAGCAGCCCTCACGGGGGACCCCAAGAGACCCAGTACTTC. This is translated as CASSPHGGPQETQYF. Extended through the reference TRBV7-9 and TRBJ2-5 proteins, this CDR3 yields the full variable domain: DTGVSQNPRHKITKRGQNVTFRCDPISEHNRLYWYRQTLGQGPEFLTYFQNEAQLEKSRLLSDRFSAERPKGSFSTLEIQRTEQGDSAMYLCASSPHGGPQETQYFGPGTRLLVL.